The 15 T cell receptor beta chains listed next were all sequenced from one sample in a study of beta chain features in type 1 diabetes. General study findings and limits: Type 1 diabetes patients had TCRB CDR3s that were shorter (moderately but significantly so) in all four CD4+ subsets.

As every portion of the isolated RNA was reverse transcribed, the sequencing read expressed TCRB transcripts. Sequenced by immunoSEQ multiplex PCR; TCRdb stores in-frame clones only, minus some. The table shows 640,000 or so clones, with about an eighth occurring only once. Which antigens these TCRs recognize remains unknown. The specimen was naive CD4+ T cells from blood. These TCRs come from a man between 18 and 35 years old with type 1 diabetes.

This clone was recorded a few times. The rearrangement joins TRBV29-1 to TRBJ1-1; D is perhaps TRBD1 (6 bases). V lost 3 bases to trimming and J lost 0 bases, with 14 bases between them. Germline V gene sequence: CDR1 SQVTM, CDR2 ANQGSEA. The CDR3 extends over 15 amino acids. The CDR3 protein is CSVDRGGGLNTEAFF. The CDR3 nucleotides read TGCAGCGTTGACAGAGGGGGTGGGCTGAACACTGAAGCTTTCTTT.

This chain links TRBV5-4 with TRBJ1-4, with D unresolved. From germline, CDR1 is SGHNT and CDR2 YYREEE (reference sequence). V was shortened by 4 bases and J by 3 bases, with 16 bases between the two germline ends. The CDR3 is 16 amino acids. As DNA, the CDR3 is TGTGCCAGCAGCCCGACCTTCGCCCAGGCTAATGAAAAACTGTTTTTT. Encoded protein: CASSPTFAQANEKLFF. Filled out from reference TRBV5-4 and TRBJ1-4, the complete variable domain reads ETGVTQSPTHLIKTRGQQVTLRCSSQSGHNTVSWYQQALGQGPQFIFQYYREEENGRGNFPPRFSGLQFPNYSSELNVNALELDDSALYLCASSPTFAQANEKLFFGSGTQLSVL.

A few counts support this clone. Other DNA sequences in this specimen translate into the identical CDR3. Here the CDR3 DNA reads TGTGCCAGCTCCCCGGGAACTAGCGGGGGCTACAATGAGCAGTTCTTC. It specifies CASSPGTSGGYNEQFF. The V and J genes are TRBV18 and TRBJ2-1; 11 bases line up with TRBD2. The CDR3 covers 16 residues. Germline CDR1 reads KGHSH; CDR2 reads LQKENI. Trimming removed 6 bases from V and 3 bases from J; junction bases left unmatched: 7.

This clone has just a few counts. The chain recombines TRBV28 with TRBJ1-1; a weak D match, TRBD1 (6 bases). CDR1 and CDR2 (germline): MDHEN, SYDVKM. The CDR3 is 13 residues long. V was trimmed by 3 bases and J by 11 bases, leaving 16 bases between them. The CDR3 region is CASSLKGVVQAFF. CDR3 nucleotides: TGTGCCAGCAGTTTGAAGGGGGTGGTGCAGGCTTTCTTT. The full variable domain, with the rest looked up from reference TRBV28 and TRBJ1-1, is DVKVTQSSRYLVKRTGEKVFLECVQDMDHENMFWYRQDPGLGLRLIYFSYDVKMKEKGDIPEGYSVSREKKERFSLILESASTNQTSMYLCASSLKGVVQAFFGQGTRLTVV.

The chain combines TRBV27 with TRBJ2-6; D remains unclear. CDR1 is MNHEY and CDR2 is SMNVEV in the germline V gene (reference sequence). The CDR3 runs 13 residues. V gave up 5 bases and J gave up 0 bases, with 2 bases separating them. CDR3 nucleotides: TGTGCCAGCAGTAACTCTGGGGCCAACGTCCTGACTTTC. The encoded protein is CASSNSGANVLTF.

This clone was detected only a few times. The J gene is TRBJ2-1, the V gene TRBV14, with a weak D call TRBD2 (6 bases). Germline lookup yields CDR1 SGHDN and CDR2 FVKESK. The CDR3 sequence is 13 residues long. Trimming shortened V by 4 bases and J by 8 bases, and 12 bases separated the two germline ends. Written as DNA, the CDR3 is TGTGCCAGCAGCCCGGGAGATTGGGATGAGCAGTTCTTC. Amino acids: CASSPGDWDEQFF.

This clone has just a few counts. The rearrangement links TRBV7-9 to TRBJ1-1; maybe TRBD1 (6 bases). Germline CDR1 and CDR2: SEHNR and FQNEAQ (reference sequence). V lost 4 bases and J 3 bases, leaving 18 bases between the germline ends. CDR3 length: 16 residues. DNA of the CDR3: TGTGCCAGCAGCTCCAGGCAGGGGAACGCTGACACTGAAGCTTTCTTT. Translation gives CASSSRQGNADTEAFF. Complete variable domain (other parts from reference TRBV7-9 and TRBJ1-1): DTGVSQNPRHKITKRGQNVTFRCDPISEHNRLYWYRQTLGQGPEFLTYFQNEAQLEKSRLLSDRFSAERPKGSFSTLEIQRTEQGDSAMYLCASSSRQGNADTEAFFGQGTRLTVV.

The chain combines TRBV30 with TRBJ1-6, with TRBD1 as a possible D gene (6 bases). The CDR3 length is 14 residues. CDR1 GTSNPN and CDR2 SVGIG come from the germline V gene (reference sequence). The V end was cut by 1 base, the J end by 9 bases, with 13 bases between. The CDR3 is CAWSGGTTLSPLHF. CDR3 nucleotide sequence: TGTGCCTGGAGTGGAGGGACAACCCTTTCACCCCTCCACTTT.

The rearrangement uses TRBV7-9 and TRBJ1-1; D call uncertain. Germline lookup yields CDR1 SEHNR and CDR2 FQNEAQ (reference sequence). Trimming took 2 bases from V and 2 from J, leaving 9 bases between them. The CDR3 loop spans 14 amino acids. The CDR3 DNA follows: TGTGCCAGCAGCTTAAGCTTTGGTAACACTGAAGCTTTCTTT. Protein sequence: CASSLSFGNTEAFF.

There are a few counts of this clone. V usage is TRBV7-3 and J usage is TRBJ2-7; TRBD2 aligns across 9 bases. Germline CDR1 reads SGHTA; CDR2 reads FQGTGA. The CDR3 loop spans 13 amino acids. V lost 2 bases and J lost 9; bases outside the gene matches: 5. The CDR3 DNA reads TGTGCCAGCAGCTTAGGGGGACTAGCAGGGCAGTACTTC. Its protein is CASSLGGLAGQYF.

This clone was detected only a few times. The V and J genes are TRBV5-4 and TRBJ2-7; 10 bases match TRBD1. After removal of 4 bases from V and 2 bases from J, the junction contained 6 bases not matched to a gene. CDR1 SGHNT and CDR2 YYREEE come from the germline V gene (reference sequence). The length of the CDR3 is 15 residues. The CDR3 here is CASSRPGTGAYEQYF. In nucleotides, the CDR3 is TGTGCCAGCAGCCGTCCCGGGACAGGGGCCTACGAGCAGTACTTC.

This clone was seen only a few times. The chain joins TRBV29-1 to TRBJ1-2; 8 positions agree with TRBD1. The CDR3 has 13 residues. Germline values: CDR1 SQVTM, CDR2 ANQGSEA. Germline trimming cut 2 bases from V and 4 bases from J; bases unmatched to any gene: 3. The chain's CDR3 is CSVEPGTGYGYTF. DNA for the CDR3: TGCAGCGTTGAACCCGGGACAGGCTATGGCTACACCTTC.

The rearrangement joins TRBV2 to TRBJ1-5, with D possibly matching TRBD1 (5 bases). This CDR3 has 15 residues. The germline CDR1 and CDR2 sequences are SNHLY and FYNNEI. Trimming removed 5 bases from V and 4 bases from J, with 15 bases in between. The CDR3 spells CASSLAGFSNQPQHF. In nucleotides, the CDR3 is TGTGCCAGCAGTTTGGCAGGGTTCTCTAATCAGCCCCAGCATTTT.

To note about this clone: At the DNA level, this CDR3 is encoded by other sequences in the same sample as well. V and J are TRBV15 and TRBJ2-5, with unresolved D. CDR1 and CDR2 (germline): LNHNV, YYDKDF (reference sequence). V was pared by 5 bases and J by 5 bases, with 12 bases between. The CDR3 is 13 residues long. The chain's CDR3 is CATSGRTEETQYF. The CDR3 coding sequence is TGTGCCACCAGCGGTCGGACGGAGGAGACCCAGTACTTC. Full variable domain (rest looked up from reference TRBV15 and TRBJ2-5): DAMVIQNPRYQVTQFGKPVTLSCSQTLNHNVMYWYQQKSSQAPKLLFHYYDKDFNNEADTPDNFQSRRPNTSFCFLDIRSPGLGDTAMYLCATSGRTEETQYFGPGTRLLVL.

The V call is TRBV5-1, the J call TRBJ1-5, with TRBD1 identical over 7 bases. This CDR3 has 14 amino acids. V gave up 0 bases and J gave up 10 bases; unmatched junction bases: 7. Germline V gene sequence: CDR1 SGHRS, CDR2 YFSETQ. The CDR3 spells CASSLEEGAGPQHF. In DNA, the CDR3 is TGCGCCAGCAGCTTGGAGGAGGGGGCCGGTCCCCAGCATTTT.